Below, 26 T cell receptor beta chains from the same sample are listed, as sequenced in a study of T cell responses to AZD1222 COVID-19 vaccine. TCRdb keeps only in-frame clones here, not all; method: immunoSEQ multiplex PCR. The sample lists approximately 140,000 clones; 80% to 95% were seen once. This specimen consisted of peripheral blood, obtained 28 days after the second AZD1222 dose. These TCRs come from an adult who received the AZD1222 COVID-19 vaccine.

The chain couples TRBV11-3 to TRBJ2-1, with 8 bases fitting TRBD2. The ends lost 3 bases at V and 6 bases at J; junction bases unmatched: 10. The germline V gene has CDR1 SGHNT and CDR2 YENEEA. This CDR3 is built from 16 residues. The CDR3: CASSLGTGGPGNEQFF. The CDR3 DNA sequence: TGTGCCAGCAGCTTGGGCACGGGAGGGCCCGGCAATGAGCAGTTCTTC.

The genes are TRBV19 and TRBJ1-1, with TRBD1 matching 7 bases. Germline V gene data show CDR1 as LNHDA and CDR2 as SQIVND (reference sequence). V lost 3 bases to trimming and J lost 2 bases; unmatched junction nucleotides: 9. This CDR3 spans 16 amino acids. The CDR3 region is CASSISTGSYNTEAFF. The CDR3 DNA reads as TGTGCCAGTAGTATTTCGACAGGGAGTTATAACACTGAAGCTTTCTTT.

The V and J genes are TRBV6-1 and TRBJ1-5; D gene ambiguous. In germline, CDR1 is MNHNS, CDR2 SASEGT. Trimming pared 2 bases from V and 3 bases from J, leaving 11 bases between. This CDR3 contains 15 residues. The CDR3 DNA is TGTGCCAGCAGTGAATCGGATGCTTACAATCAGCCCCAGCATTTT. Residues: CASSESDAYNQPQHF.

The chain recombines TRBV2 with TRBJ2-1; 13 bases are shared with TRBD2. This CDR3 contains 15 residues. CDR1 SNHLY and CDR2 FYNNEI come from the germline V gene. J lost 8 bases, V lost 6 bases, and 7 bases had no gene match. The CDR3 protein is CASRELAGGFDEQFF. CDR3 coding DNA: TGTGCCAGCAGGGAACTAGCGGGAGGGTTCGATGAGCAGTTCTTC.

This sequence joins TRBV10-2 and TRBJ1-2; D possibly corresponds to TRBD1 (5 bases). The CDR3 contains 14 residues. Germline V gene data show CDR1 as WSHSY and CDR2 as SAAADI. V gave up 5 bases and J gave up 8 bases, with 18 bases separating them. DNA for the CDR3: TGCGCCAGCAGTCCCAGGGAGTCTATGGGGGGCTACACCTTC. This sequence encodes CASSPRESMGGYTF.

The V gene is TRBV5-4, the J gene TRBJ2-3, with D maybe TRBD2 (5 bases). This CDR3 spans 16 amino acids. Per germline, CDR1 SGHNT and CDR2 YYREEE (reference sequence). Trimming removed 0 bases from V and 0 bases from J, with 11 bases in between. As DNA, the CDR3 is TGTGCCAGCAGCTTGGCCGGGCGGGCTAGCACAGATACGCAGTATTTT. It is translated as CASSLAGRASTDTQYF.

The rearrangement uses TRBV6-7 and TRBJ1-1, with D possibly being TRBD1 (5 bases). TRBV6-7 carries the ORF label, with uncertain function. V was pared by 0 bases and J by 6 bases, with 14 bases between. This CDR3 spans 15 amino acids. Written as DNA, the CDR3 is TGTGCCAGCAGTTACTCGGGGACCTCCGCGGCTGAAGCTTTCTTT. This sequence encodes CASSYSGTSAAEAFF.

The CDR3 region is CASRGALAGEANSYNEQFF. The CDR3 DNA is TGTGCCAGCAGGGGAGCGCTAGCGGGAGAGGCCAACTCCTACAATGAGCAGTTCTTC. The V and J genes are TRBV5-4 and TRBJ2-1, with 10 positions matching TRBD2. The junction had 14 bases not matched to a gene; V was cut back by 5 bases and J by 0 bases. This CDR3 spans 19 amino acids. Germline V CDR1 and CDR2: SGHNT, YYREEE (reference sequence).

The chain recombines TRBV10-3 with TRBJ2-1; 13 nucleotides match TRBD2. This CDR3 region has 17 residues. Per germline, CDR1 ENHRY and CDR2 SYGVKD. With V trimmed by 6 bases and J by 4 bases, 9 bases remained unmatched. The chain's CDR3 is CAIRGLAGDQPYNEQFF. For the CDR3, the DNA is TGTGCCATCAGAGGACTAGCGGGAGACCAACCTTACAATGAGCAGTTCTTC.

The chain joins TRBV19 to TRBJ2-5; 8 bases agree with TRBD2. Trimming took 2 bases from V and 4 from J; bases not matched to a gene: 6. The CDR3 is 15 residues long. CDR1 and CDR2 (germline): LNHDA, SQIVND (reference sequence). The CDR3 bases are TGTGCCAGTAGTATAACCGGGACTAGAGCAGAGACCCAGTACTTC. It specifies CASSITGTRAETQYF.

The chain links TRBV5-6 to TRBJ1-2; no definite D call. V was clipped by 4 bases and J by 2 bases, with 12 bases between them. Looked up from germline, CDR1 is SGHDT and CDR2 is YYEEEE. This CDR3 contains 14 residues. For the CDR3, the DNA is TGTGCCAGCAGCCCGCAGATGGTGAACTATGGCTACACCTTC. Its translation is CASSPQMVNYGYTF.

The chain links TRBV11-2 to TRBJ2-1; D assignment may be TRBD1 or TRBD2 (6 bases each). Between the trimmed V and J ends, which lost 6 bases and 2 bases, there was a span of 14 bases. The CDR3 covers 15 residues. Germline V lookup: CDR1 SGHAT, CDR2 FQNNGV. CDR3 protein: CASSRTGGTYNEQFF. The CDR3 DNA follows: TGTGCCAGCAGTCGGACCGGGGGCACCTACAATGAGCAGTTCTTC.

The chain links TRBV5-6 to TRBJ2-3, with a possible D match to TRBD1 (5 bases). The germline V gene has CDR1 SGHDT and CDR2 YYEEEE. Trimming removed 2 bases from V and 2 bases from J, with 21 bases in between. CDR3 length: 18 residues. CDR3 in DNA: TGTGCCAGCAGCTTAGGGCAGGGCGGTGTCTCGTACACAGATACGCAGTATTTT. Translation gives CASSLGQGGVSYTDTQYF.

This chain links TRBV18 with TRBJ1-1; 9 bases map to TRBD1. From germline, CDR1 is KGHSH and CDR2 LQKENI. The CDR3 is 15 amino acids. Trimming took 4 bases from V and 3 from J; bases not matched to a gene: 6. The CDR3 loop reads CASSRMGQGDTEAFF. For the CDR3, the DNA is TGTGCCAGCTCACGCATGGGACAGGGAGACACTGAAGCTTTCTTT.

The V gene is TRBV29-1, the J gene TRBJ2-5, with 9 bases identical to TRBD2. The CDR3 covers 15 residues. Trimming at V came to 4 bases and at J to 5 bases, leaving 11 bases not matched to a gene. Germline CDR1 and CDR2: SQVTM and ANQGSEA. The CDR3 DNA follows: TGCAGCGTTGGTAACATAGCGGGAGTGGGGGAGACCCAGTACTTC. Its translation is CSVGNIAGVGETQYF.

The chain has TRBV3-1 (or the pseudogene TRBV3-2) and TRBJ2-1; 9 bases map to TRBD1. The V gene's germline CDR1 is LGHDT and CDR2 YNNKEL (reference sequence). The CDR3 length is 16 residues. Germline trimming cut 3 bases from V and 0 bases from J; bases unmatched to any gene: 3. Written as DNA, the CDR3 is TGTGCCAGCAGCCAGACAGGGGGGGGCTCCTACAATGAGCAGTTCTTC. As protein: CASSQTGGGSYNEQFF.

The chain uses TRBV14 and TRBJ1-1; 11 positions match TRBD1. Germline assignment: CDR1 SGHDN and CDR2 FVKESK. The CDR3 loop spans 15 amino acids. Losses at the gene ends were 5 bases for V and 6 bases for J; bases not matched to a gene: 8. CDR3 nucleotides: TGTGCCAGCAGCTTCGGGACAGGGGGTCGGGCTGAAGCTTTCTTT. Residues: CASSFGTGGRAEAFF.

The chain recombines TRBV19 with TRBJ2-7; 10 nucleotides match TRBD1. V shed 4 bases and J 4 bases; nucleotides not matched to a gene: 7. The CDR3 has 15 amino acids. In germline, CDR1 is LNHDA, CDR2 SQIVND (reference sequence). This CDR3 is CASSSVRDRGYEQYF. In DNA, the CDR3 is TGTGCCAGTAGTAGCGTACGGGACAGGGGTTACGAGCAGTACTTC.

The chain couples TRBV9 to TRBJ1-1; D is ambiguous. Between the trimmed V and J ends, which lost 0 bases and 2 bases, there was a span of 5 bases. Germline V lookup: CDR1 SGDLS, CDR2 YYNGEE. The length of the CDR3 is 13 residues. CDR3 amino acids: CASSVEFNTEAFF. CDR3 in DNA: TGTGCCAGCAGCGTAGAATTTAACACTGAAGCTTTCTTT.

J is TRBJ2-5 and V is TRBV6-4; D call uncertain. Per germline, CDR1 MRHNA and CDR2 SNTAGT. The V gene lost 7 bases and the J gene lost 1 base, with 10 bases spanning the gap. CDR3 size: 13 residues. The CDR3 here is CASIVPSQETQYF. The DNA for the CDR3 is TGTGCCAGCATTGTTCCCAGCCAAGAGACCCAGTACTTC.

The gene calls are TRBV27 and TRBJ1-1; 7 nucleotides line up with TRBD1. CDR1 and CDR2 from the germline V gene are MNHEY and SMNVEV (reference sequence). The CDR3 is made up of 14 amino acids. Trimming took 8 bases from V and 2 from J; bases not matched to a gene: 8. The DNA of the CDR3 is TGTGCCAGCCGACCCAGACAGGGAAACACTGAAGCTTTCTTT. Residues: CASRPRQGNTEAFF.

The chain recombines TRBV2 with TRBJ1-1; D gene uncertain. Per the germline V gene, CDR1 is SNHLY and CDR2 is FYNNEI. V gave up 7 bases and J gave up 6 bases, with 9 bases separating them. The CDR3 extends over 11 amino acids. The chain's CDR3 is CASNLVAEAFF. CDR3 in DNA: TGTGCCAGCAATTTAGTAGCTGAAGCTTTCTTT. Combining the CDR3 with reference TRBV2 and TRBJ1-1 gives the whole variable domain EPEVTQTPSHQVTQMGQEVILRCVPISNHLYFYWYRQILGQKVEFLVSFYNNEISEKSEIFDDQFSVERPDGSNFTLKIRSTKLEDSAMYFCASNLVAEAFFGQGTRLTVV.

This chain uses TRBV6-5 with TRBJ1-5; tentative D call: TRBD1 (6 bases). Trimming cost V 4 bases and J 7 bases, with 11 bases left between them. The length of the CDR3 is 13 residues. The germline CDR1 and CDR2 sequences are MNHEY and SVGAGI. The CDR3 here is CASSSTGSQPQHF. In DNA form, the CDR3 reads TGTGCCAGCAGTTCGACAGGTTCGCAGCCCCAGCATTTT.

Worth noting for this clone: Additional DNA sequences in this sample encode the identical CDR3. CDR3 in amino acids: CASSLGGQGNQPQHF. For the CDR3, the DNA is TGCGCCAGCTCCCTGGGGGGTCAGGGCAATCAGCCCCAGCATTTT. The rearrangement uses TRBV5-1 and TRBJ1-5, with a tentative D call TRBD1 (5 bases). The CDR3 contains 15 residues. V lost 7 bases to trimming and J lost 2 bases, with 16 bases between them. The V gene's germline CDR1 is SGHRS and CDR2 YFSETQ.

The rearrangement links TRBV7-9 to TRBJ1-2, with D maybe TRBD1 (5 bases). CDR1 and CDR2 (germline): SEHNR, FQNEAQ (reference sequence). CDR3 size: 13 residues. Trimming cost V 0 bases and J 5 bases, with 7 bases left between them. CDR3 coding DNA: TGTGCCAGCAGCTTAGCGCAGGGATATGGCTACACCTTC. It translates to CASSLAQGYGYTF.

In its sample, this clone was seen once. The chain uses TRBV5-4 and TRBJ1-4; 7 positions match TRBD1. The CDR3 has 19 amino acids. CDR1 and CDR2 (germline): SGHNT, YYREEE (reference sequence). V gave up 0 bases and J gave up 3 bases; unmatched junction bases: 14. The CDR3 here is CASSLARQGPIAANEKLFF. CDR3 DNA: TGTGCCAGCAGCTTGGCCCGACAGGGACCCATCGCAGCTAATGAAAAACTGTTTTTT.